Below, one TCR beta chain is given with its context. This clonotype has ten or more counts. Its binding antigen is unknown. The junction and the germline gene differ at one end; a read error may be behind it. The source of the sample is a study of T-cell reconstitution after alpha-beta-depleted transplantation in children (dated by TCRdb to 2015 to 2016). Regarding the study in general: Using TCR repertoire profiling, the study quantitatively followed how T-cell immune reconstitution unfolded in children after TCRalphabeta/CD19-depleted allogeneic hematopoietic cell transplantation. The study at large found these results: About two months after transplant, the apparently early recovery of alphabetaT-cell counts reportedly depended on just several hundred clones that had expanded rapidly and came from non-depleted graft cells. The frequencies of hyperexpanded clones fell over the following months, and after one year, T-cell counts and TCRbeta diversity were mostly attributed to newly produced T cells. The high TCRbeta diversity at day 60 in some patients was ascribed to recipient T cells and intrathymic progenitors that had survived conditioning.

Based on the germline V gene, the CDR1 and CDR2 sequences are SGHRS and YFSETQ. The CDR3 has 13 amino acids, counting the end cysteine and phenylalanine. Just CDR3 DNA is preserved here, 39 bases in frame from base 1. The library was made by PCR. Sequencing took place on an Illumina HiSeq 2500. Molecular barcoding was employed in the preparation of TCR libraries, with unique molecular identifiers being used to normalize TCRbeta repertoire quantification. TCRdb passed the public sequencing reads through fastp at Q25 and MiXCR, retaining productive beta sequences. For every CDR3 protein sequence, its rows merge into one entry that carries the most common genes and DNA. The sample table contains about 580,000 distinct CDR3 sequences; only one count was recorded for about a quarter of them. The biggest ten clones account for approximately 33% of the sample. Sample treatment or condition, as interpreted from the label and publication: allogeneic hematopoietic cell transplantation with graft depleted of TCRalphabeta T cells and CD19 B cells. The children who served as transplant recipients had been given grafts of TCRalphabeta/CD19-depleted allogeneic hematopoietic cells.

The sample here was PBMCs, taken before TCRalphabeta/CD19-depleted stem cell transplant. This clonotype originated in a boy under three years old with Wiskott-Aldrich syndrome, due to receive a stem cell transplant. The chain is encoded by TRBV5-1 joined to TRBJ2-7; 7 central nucleotides agree with TRBD1. The bases read TGTGCCAGCAGCTTAGACAGGGACTACGAGCAGTACTTC. Translated, this is CASSLDRDYEQYF.